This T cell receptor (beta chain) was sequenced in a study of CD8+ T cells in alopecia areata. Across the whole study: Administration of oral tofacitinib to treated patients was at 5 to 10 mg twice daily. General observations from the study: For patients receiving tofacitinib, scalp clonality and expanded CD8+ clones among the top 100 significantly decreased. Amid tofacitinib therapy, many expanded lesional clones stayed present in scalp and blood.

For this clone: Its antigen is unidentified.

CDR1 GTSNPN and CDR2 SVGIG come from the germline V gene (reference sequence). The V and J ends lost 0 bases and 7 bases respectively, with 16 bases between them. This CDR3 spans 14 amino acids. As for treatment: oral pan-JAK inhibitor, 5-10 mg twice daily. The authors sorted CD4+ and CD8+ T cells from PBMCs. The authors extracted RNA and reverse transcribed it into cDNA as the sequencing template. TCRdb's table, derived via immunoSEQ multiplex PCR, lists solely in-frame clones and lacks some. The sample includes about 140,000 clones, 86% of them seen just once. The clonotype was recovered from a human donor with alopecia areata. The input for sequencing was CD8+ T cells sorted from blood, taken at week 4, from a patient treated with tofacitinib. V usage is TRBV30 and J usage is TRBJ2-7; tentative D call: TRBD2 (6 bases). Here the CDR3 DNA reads TGTGCCTGGAGTGTACTTGGCGGGGCGGGAGAGCAGTACTTC. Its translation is CAWSVLGGAGEQYF.